This T cell receptor (beta chain) was observed in a study of fetal regulatory T cell absence and autoimmunity. Study context: The IPEX patients lacked clinical diabetes but had exocrine pancreas autoimmunity.

Per the germline V gene, CDR1 is SGHTA and CDR2 is FQGNSA. V was clipped by 3 bases and J by 4 bases, with 19 bases between them. The CDR3 contains 18 residues. Sequencing was performed with immunoSEQ multiplex PCR; in TCRdb, only in-frame clones are kept and a portion is missing. The repertoire has about 95,000 clones, approximately 79% of them found once; the top ten carry about 2.1%. The sequenced material came from pancreas tissue. The J gene is TRBJ1-6, the V gene TRBV7-2; D gene uncertain. This clonotype was sampled from a male donor with IPEX syndrome. CDR3: CASSFSAPGSYYNSPLHF. The CDR3 nucleotides are TGTGCCAGCAGCTTCTCCGCCCCAGGTTCCTATTATAATTCACCCCTCCACTTT.